The 12 T cell receptor beta chains below come from one sample, sequenced in a study of blood T cell repertoires in COVID-19. Clones were sequenced by immunoSEQ multiplex PCR, and TCRdb holds only the in-frame ones, with some missing. The sample includes 87,000 or so clones, roughly 87% of them seen just once. Sequenced: peripheral blood. These receptors were taken from a woman in her fifties or sixties with active or convalescent COVID-19.

The chain has TRBV29-1 and TRBJ1-2; weak D call: TRBD1 (6 bases). The V end lost 7 bases, the J end lost 5 bases, and 17 bases lay between the germline ends. This CDR3 is built from 13 residues. CDR1 and CDR2 (germline): SQVTM, ANQGSEA. The CDR3: CSGTPPGEYGYTF. CDR3 sequence (DNA): TGCAGCGGCACCCCCCCAGGGGAGTATGGCTACACCTTC.

This chain uses TRBV4-1 with TRBJ1-6, with D perhaps TRBD1 (5 bases). V was shortened by 0 bases and J by 8 bases, with 14 bases between the two germline ends. Germline V gives CDR1 MGHRA, CDR2 YSYEKL. The CDR3 totals 16 residues. DNA of the CDR3: TGCGCCAGCAGCCAAGAAAGGGGCAAGGGGCATTCACCCCTCCACTTT. It encodes CASSQERGKGHSPLHF.

The chain has TRBV28 and TRBJ1-2, with 8 nucleotides matching TRBD1. Per the germline V gene, CDR1 is MDHEN and CDR2 is SYDVKM. After removal of 4 bases from V and 0 bases from J, the junction contained 4 bases not matched to a gene. The CDR3 extends over 15 amino acids. CDR3 coding DNA: TGTGCCAGCAGTTCTGGACAGGGAACTAACTATGGCTACACCTTC. It translates to CASSSGQGTNYGYTF.

The chain is built from TRBV5-4 and TRBJ2-7, with 10 bases matching TRBD1. The CDR3 has 16 residues. V dropped 6 bases and J dropped 4; count of bases not matched to a gene: 13. Germline assignment: CDR1 SGHNT and CDR2 YYREEE (reference sequence). CDR3 region: CASNNRPGQGIYEQYF. The CDR3 DNA follows: TGTGCCAGCAACAACCGCCCGGGACAGGGGATTTACGAGCAGTACTTC.

This clone turned up a few times. The chain has TRBV12-5 and TRBJ2-7; D call uncertain. CDR3 length: 11 residues. Between the trimmed V and J ends, which lost 7 bases and 6 bases, there was a span of 10 bases. Germline CDR1 LGHNT, CDR2 FRNRAP. The DNA for the CDR3 is TGTGCTAGTGTTCGATCGGTCGAGCAGTACTTC. Protein: CASVRSVEQYF. Looking up the rest from reference TRBV12-5 and TRBJ2-7 gives the full variable domain: DARVTQTPRHKVTEMGQEVTMRCQPILGHNTVFWYRQTMMQGLELLAYFRNRAPLDDSGMPKDRFSAEMPDATLATLKIQPSEPRDSAVYFCASVRSVEQYFGPGTRLTVT.

The chain joins TRBV29-1 to TRBJ2-6; TRBD1 matches 7 bases. After removal of 5 bases from V and 2 bases from J, the junction contained 3 bases not matched to a gene. Germline V lookup: CDR1 SQVTM, CDR2 ANQGSEA. The length of the CDR3 is 14 residues. CDR3 sequence reads: CSVNTGAGANVLTF. Here the CDR3 DNA reads TGCAGCGTTAATACAGGGGCTGGGGCCAACGTCCTGACTTTC.

The CDR3 nucleotides are TGTGCCAGCAGTGAGACTAGCGGGGGGGCAGATACGCAGTATTTT. This codes for CASSETSGGADTQYF. V usage is TRBV2 and J usage is TRBJ2-3, with TRBD2 matching 14 bases. The V gene's germline CDR1 is SNHLY and CDR2 FYNNEI. The V gene end was trimmed by 3 bases and the J gene end by 4 bases; junction bases not matched to a gene: 0. The CDR3 extends over 15 amino acids.

The chain carries TRBV30 and TRBJ1-4; no firm D call. From germline, CDR1 is GTSNPN and CDR2 SVGIG (reference sequence). The CDR3 has 14 residues. V dropped 0 bases and J dropped 4 bases, with 9 bases sitting between them. CDR3 coding DNA: TGTGCCTGGAGTGTACTCGGGATTAATGAAAAACTGTTTTTT. Translation: CAWSVLGINEKLFF. Drawing the rest from reference TRBV30 and TRBJ1-4, the complete variable domain is SQTIHQWPATLVQPVGSPLSLECTVEGTSNPNLYWYRQAAGRGLQLLFYSVGIGQISSEVPQNLSASRPQDRQFILSSKKLLLSDSGFYLCAWSVLGINEKLFFGSGTQLSVL.

The chain carries TRBV6-5 and TRBJ1-3; 7 bases map to TRBD1. J lost 0 bases, V lost 4 bases, and 3 bases had no gene match. Germline V lookup: CDR1 MNHEY, CDR2 SVGAGI. This CDR3 spans 15 amino acids. The CDR3, as DNA: TGTGCCAGCAGTTCGACAGGGATCTCTGGAAACACCATATATTTT. It encodes CASSSTGISGNTIYF.

This clone was counted only a few times. The V gene is TRBV30, the J gene TRBJ1-3, with D perhaps TRBD1 (5 bases). This CDR3 contains 12 residues. Trimming left V 7 bases short and J 4 bases short, with 11 bases between. CDR1 GTSNPN and CDR2 SVGIG come from the germline V gene (reference sequence). The CDR3 DNA is TGTGCCTTATCGGGGGAGGGAAACACCATATATTTT. This encodes CALSGEGNTIYF. Supplemented by reference TRBV30 and TRBJ1-3, the full variable domain reads SQTIHQWPATLVQPVGSPLSLECTVEGTSNPNLYWYRQAAGRGLQLLFYSVGIGQISSEVPQNLSASRPQDRQFILSSKKLLLSDSGFYLCALSGEGNTIYFGEGSWLTVV.

The gene calls are TRBV5-5 and TRBJ1-2; 8 positions agree with TRBD1. V trimming: 0 bases; J trimming: 4 bases; junction bases outside the gene matches: 8. Germline CDR1 and CDR2: SGHKS and YYEKEE (reference sequence). The CDR3 runs 16 residues. The CDR3 region is CASSLAGDRSGYGYTF. The CDR3 DNA reads as TGTGCCAGCAGCTTGGCCGGGGACAGGTCAGGCTATGGCTACACCTTC.

A single count supports this clone. The chain carries TRBV2 and TRBJ1-2; possible D gene TRBD1, 6 bases. The CDR3 loop spans 14 amino acids. Between the trimmed V and J ends, which lost 10 bases and 0 bases, there was a span of 15 bases. CDR1 is SNHLY, CDR2 FYNNEI, per germline. CDR3 loop: CATSDSLANYGYTF. The DNA of the CDR3 is TGTGCCACCTCGGACAGCCTAGCTAACTATGGCTACACCTTC.